Included here is one T cell receptor (beta chain) sequence, with context. The antigen is unknown. The data were taken from a study of cytotoxic CD8 clonotypes in ibrutinib-treated CLL. On the study more broadly: Among responders, roughly 24 were partial and 2 complete; after median around 68 months, about 15 stayed remitted and some 12 progressed. Specimens for response were gathered following a median around eleven months of therapy, spanning 6 to 36. Study-wide results and caveats: The study found baseline clonality above age-matched healthy donors, tracking circulating CD8+ T-cell counts.

The protocol was immunoSEQ multiplex PCR, while the TCRdb copy is restricted to in-frame clones and leaves out a portion. The sample contains 40,000 or so clones, about 70% of which appear only once. This sequence originates from a human donor with chronic lymphocytic leukemia. Sequencing was performed on PBMCs, taken at disease progression, from a patient treated with ibrutinib.

The CDR3 region is CASSLYTAVNNEKLFF. As DNA, the CDR3 is TGTGCCAGTAGCCTCTATACGGCGGTTAACAATGAAAAACTGTTTTTT. The V and J genes are TRBV19 and TRBJ1-4; D not certain. Germline V gene sequence: CDR1 LNHDA, CDR2 SQIVND (reference sequence). The V gene lost 6 bases and the J gene lost 5 bases, with 19 bases spanning the gap. The CDR3 spans 16 residues.